The 17 T cell receptor beta chains given below trace back to one sample, sequenced in a study of T cells in Graves' hyperthyroidism and ophthalmopathy (dated by TCRdb to the late 2010s). Library method: multiplex PCR. The instrument was an Illumina HiSeq 2000. The TCR beta CDR3 regions were amplified from the RNA transcripts. For the first round of RT-PCR on the TCR CDR3, the HTBI primer set was used together with the Qiagen OneStep RT-PCR kit. TCRdb reran the public reads through fastp at Q25 and MiXCR, keeping productive beta chains. Every entry covers one CDR3 protein and lists the most common genes and DNA from its rows. The sample contains just under 750,000 distinct CDR3 sequences, roughly a third of them found a single time. The ten largest clonotypes hold 31% of the sample. Sequenced: blood. The receptor source for this set is a woman between 40 and 50 years old with Graves' hyperthyroidism.

The chain uses TRBV7-9 and TRBJ1-2, with D perhaps TRBD1 (6 bases). CDR3 length: 14 amino acids. Per the germline V gene, CDR1 is SEHNR and CDR2 is FQNEAQ (reference sequence). V was cut by 8 bases and J by 4 bases, with 17 bases left in between. CDR3 sequence: CASGAENRVYGYTF. Here the CDR3 DNA reads TGTGCCAGCGGCGCCGAGAACAGGGTCTATGGCTACACCTTC.

This clonotype has only a few counts. The genes are TRBV5-1 and TRBJ2-5, with 11 positions matching TRBD2. CDR3 length equals 16 residues. The germline gives CDR1 SGHRS, CDR2 YFSETQ. J was trimmed by 4 bases and V by 0 bases; bases with no gene match: 5. This chain's CDR3 is CASSLVTSGVPETQYF. CDR3 in DNA: TGCGCCAGCAGCTTGGTGACTAGCGGGGTTCCAGAGACCCAGTACTTC.

There are many counts of this clonotype. As DNA, the CDR3 is TGCGCCAGCAGCGACGGACAGGGTCCAGGGGAGACCCAGTACTTC. Translation: CASSDGQGPGETQYF. The rearrangement joins TRBV5-1 to TRBJ2-5; 8 nucleotides agree with TRBD1. With V trimmed by 4 bases and J by 5 bases, 10 bases remained unmatched. CDR1 SGHRS and CDR2 YFSETQ come from the germline V gene. The CDR3 runs 15 residues.

With respect to this clonotype: One junction end disagrees with the germline gene, perhaps due to a read error. The genes are TRBV7-9 and TRBJ2-2; no clear D gene. CDR3 length: 12 residues. Germline V gives CDR1 SEHNR, CDR2 FQNEAQ (reference sequence). CDR3 amino acids: CASSQEAGELFF. In DNA, the CDR3 is TGCGCCAGCAGCCAAGAAGCCGGGGAGCTGTTTTTT.

The chain recombines TRBV19 with TRBJ2-2; 8 nucleotides agree with TRBD1. J lost 6 bases, V lost 2 bases, and 2 bases had no gene match. The germline V gene has CDR1 LNHDA and CDR2 SQIVND (reference sequence). The length of the CDR3 is 14 residues. CDR3 bases: TGTGCCAGTAGTATACAGGGGGCTCCCGGGGAGCTGTTTTTT. Encoded protein: CASSIQGAPGELFF.

Comments on this clonotype: With a far larger clone one base away, a read error is the likely cause. The chain carries TRBV5-4 and TRBJ1-2; TRBD1 matches at 7 bases. In germline, CDR1 is SGHNT, CDR2 YYREEE (reference sequence). This CDR3 region has 13 residues. The CDR3 DNA sequence: TGTGTCAGCAGCTCCGGGACAGTCTATGGCTACACCTTC. Its protein product is CVSSSGTVYGYTF.

This clonotype appeared many times. The chain is built from TRBV2 and TRBJ2-7; D unclear. V gave up 3 bases and J gave up 4 bases, with 13 bases separating them. CDR1 and CDR2 (germline): SNHLY, FYNNEI. This CDR3 has 14 amino acids. The CDR3 loop reads CASSDRVVAYEQYF. The CDR3 region has the DNA TGTGCCAGCAGTGATAGGGTCGTGGCTTACGAGCAGTACTTC.

The table lists this clonotype with many counts. The rearrangement joins TRBV2 to TRBJ2-7; 9 positions agree with TRBD1. The CDR3 spans 14 residues. Per germline, CDR1 SNHLY and CDR2 FYNNEI. J was trimmed by 3 bases and V by 2 bases; bases with no gene match: 2. CDR3 loop: CASSELDRGYEQYF. The CDR3 DNA follows: TGTGCCAGCAGTGAACTGGACAGGGGCTACGAGCAGTACTTC.

This clonotype was seen repeatedly, ten times or more. This sequence joins TRBV19 and TRBJ1-1, with D hard to call. Germline CDR1 reads LNHDA; CDR2 reads SQIVND (reference sequence). The CDR3 sequence is 14 residues long. The ends were cut back, 5 bases at V and 5 bases at J, with 15 bases in the middle. CDR3 nucleotide sequence: TGTGCCAGTAGTCTCGGGCCCCTGGGGACTGAAGCTTTCTTT. Amino acids: CASSLGPLGTEAFF.

This clonotype showed up just a few times. The CDR3 coding sequence is TGTGCCAGCAGGACCGGGAGACCGCTCCATGGCTACACCTTC. This sequence encodes CASRTGRPLHGYTF. The chain is built from TRBV12-3 or TRBV12-4 and TRBJ1-2; no reliable D call. This CDR3 is built from 14 residues. The V end lost 6 bases, the J end lost 6 bases, and 17 bases lay between the germline ends.

This sequence joins TRBV12-3 or TRBV12-4 and TRBJ1-2, with D unclear. CDR3 size: 16 residues. Between the trimmed V and J ends, which lost 4 bases and 3 bases, there was a span of 18 bases. The CDR3 DNA follows: TGTGCCAGCAGTTCGGTCATTGACGGAAACCACTATGGCTACACCTTC. Translated: CASSSVIDGNHYGYTF.

There are many counts of this clonotype. The V gene is TRBV7-9, the J gene TRBJ1-3; no clear D gene. Trimming cost V 8 bases and J 7 bases, with 15 bases left between them. CDR3 size: 13 residues. Germline V CDR1 and CDR2: SEHNR, FQNEAQ (reference sequence). DNA of the CDR3: TGTGCCAGCGCCAGCAGCTTTAGGAACACCATATATTTT. Translation: CASASSFRNTIYF.

This clonotype appeared a few times. This sequence joins TRBV28 and TRBJ2-6, with D tentatively TRBD1 (5 bases). The CDR3 consists of 16 residues. The germline V and J ends were trimmed by 3 bases and 0 bases, with 9 bases remaining between them. Looked up from germline, CDR1 is MDHEN and CDR2 is SYDVKM. This chain's CDR3 is CASSLRTPSGANVLTF. CDR3 coding DNA: TGTGCCAGCAGTTTGAGGACACCCTCTGGGGCCAACGTCCTGACTTTC.

This clonotype turned up a few times. CDR3 in DNA: TGTGCCAGCAACTCCTTTCAGGACCGCTCTGGGGCCAACGTCCTGACTTTC. Protein sequence: CASNSFQDRSGANVLTF. This rearrangement joins TRBV12-3 or TRBV12-4 to TRBJ2-6; no reliable D call. The CDR3 has 17 residues. V was cut by 7 bases and J by 0 bases, with 16 bases left in between.

The chain recombines TRBV20-1 with TRBJ1-2, with D perhaps TRBD1 (5 bases). Germline V gives CDR1 DFQATT, CDR2 SNEGSKA (reference sequence). The CDR3 totals 11 residues. This CDR3 is CRGGTVYGYTF. In DNA form, the CDR3 reads TGCAGGGGAGGGACCGTCTATGGCTACACCTTC.

The chain joins TRBV7-2 to TRBJ1-6; D not certain. V lost 5 bases, J lost 7 bases, and 15 bases lay in between. Germline V gene data show CDR1 as SGHTA and CDR2 as FQGNSA. The CDR3 has 15 amino acids. CDR3 loop: CASSGPGVLNSPLHF. CDR3 nucleotides: TGTGCCAGCAGCGGACCCGGGGTCCTGAATTCACCCCTCCACTTT.

This clonotype was seen a few times. The V and J genes are TRBV7-2 and TRBJ1-1; no clear D. This CDR3 is 14 amino acids long. Germline values: CDR1 SGHTA, CDR2 FQGNSA. Trimming took off 4 bases at V and 6 bases at J, with 15 bases between the two ends. CDR3 bases: TGTGCCAGCAGCTCGGGGTTAATGAGCGCTGAAGCTTTCTTT. Encoded protein: CASSSGLMSAEAFF. The complete variable domain, with remaining parts taken from reference TRBV7-2 and TRBJ1-1, reads GAGVSQSPSNKVTEKGKDVELRCDPISGHTALYWYRQSLGQGLEFLIYFQGNSAPDKSGLPSDRFSAERTGGSVSTLTIQRTQQEDSAVYLCASSSGLMSAEAFFGQGTRLTVV.